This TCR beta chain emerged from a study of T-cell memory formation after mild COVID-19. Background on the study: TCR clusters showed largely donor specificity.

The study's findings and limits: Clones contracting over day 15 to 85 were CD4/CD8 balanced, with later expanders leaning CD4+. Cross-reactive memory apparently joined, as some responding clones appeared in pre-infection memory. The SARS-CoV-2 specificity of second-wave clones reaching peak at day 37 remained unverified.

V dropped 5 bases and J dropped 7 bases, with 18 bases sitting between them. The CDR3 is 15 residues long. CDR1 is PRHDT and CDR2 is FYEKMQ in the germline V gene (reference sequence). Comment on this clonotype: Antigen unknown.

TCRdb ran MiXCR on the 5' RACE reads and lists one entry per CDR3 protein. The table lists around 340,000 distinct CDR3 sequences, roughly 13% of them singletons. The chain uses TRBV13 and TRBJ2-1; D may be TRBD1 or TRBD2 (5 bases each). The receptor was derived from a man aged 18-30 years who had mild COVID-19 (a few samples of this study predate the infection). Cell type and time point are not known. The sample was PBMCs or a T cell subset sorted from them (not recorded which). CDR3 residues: CASSPSGGWGNEQFF. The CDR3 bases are TGTGCCAGCAGCCCTAGTGGAGGCTGGGGGAATGAGCAGTTCTTC.